This TCR beta chain was recorded in a study of cytomegalovirus exposure and HLA in healthy donors. As regards this clone: What it recognizes is unknown.

Study-wide findings and caveats: A later look showed TCR association rates differing by HLA locus, highest for DRB1 and lowest for HLA-C. Rarity held for most TCR sequences, but there were some public TCRs that occurred in many donors.

The PCR employed 60 Vbeta primers together with 13 Jbeta primers. This table comes from immunoSEQ multiplex PCR, and its TCRdb copy is limited to in-frame clones, with some not included. Of about 160,000 clones listed, roughly four fifths were seen once; the top ten hold around 1%. The CDR3 consists of 15 residues. Germline V lookup: CDR1 SGHNT, CDR2 YENEEA. The V end was cut by 1 base, the J end by 2 bases, with 11 bases between. The source of this sequence is a woman aged 40 to 50 in good health and CMV-seronegative. Sequencing was done on a sample of PBMCs. V and J are TRBV11-3 and TRBJ2-5; TRBD2 is a possible D gene (5 bases). CDR3 residues: CASSLGDSGQETQYF. CDR3 nucleotide sequence: TGTGCCAGCAGCTTAGGCGATTCGGGACAAGAGACCCAGTACTTC.